This T cell receptor beta chain stems from a study of T-cell memory formation after mild COVID-19. Overall study context: Most TCR clusters belonged to a single donor. General study results and limits: Nothing confirmed that second-wave clones peaking on day 37 were specific for SARS-CoV-2.

TCRdb independently ran MiXCR on the 5' RACE reads; one entry per CDR3 protein. The top ten clones hold roughly 30% of a sample with about 110,000 distinct CDR3 sequences, around 11% of them seen once. The CDR3 contains 12 residues. Germline CDR1 is KGHDR and CDR2 is SFDVKD. The V end was cut by 5 bases, the J end by 3 bases, with 7 bases between. Remarks on this clonotype: Its target is unknown.

This TCR came from an adult woman who had mild COVID-19 (a few samples of this study predate the infection). Cell type and time point are not known. Sequenced input: PBMCs or a T cell subset sorted from them (not recorded which). The J gene is TRBJ2-7, the V gene TRBV24-1; D remains ambiguous. In nucleotides, the CDR3 is TGTGCCACCAGTGGCAGTGACTACGAGCAGTACTTC. Its translation is CATSGSDYEQYF.